This T cell receptor (beta chain) was recovered during a study of CD8+CD57+ T cells in acquired aplastic anemia. Patients sequenced had flow cytometry evidence of CD8+CD57+ cell expansion. Many counts were recorded for this clonotype. The V and J ends lost 7 bases and 0 bases, in that order; junction bases with no gene match: 9. The CDR3 spans 15 residues. Germline V gives CDR1 SGHRS, CDR2 YFSETQ. TCR beta VDJ and CDR3 profiles were obtained from a genomic DNA template. TCRdb used MiXCR to reprocess the reads, holding one entry per CDR3 protein. The sample lists 310,000 or so distinct CDR3 sequences, roughly 61% seen once, with 1% to 1.5% in the top ten.

The source material was sorted CD4+, CD8+, or CD8+CD57+ T cells (not recorded which) from PBMCs. The chain couples TRBV5-1 to TRBJ1-1, with TRBD1 matching 7 bases. This clonotype was sampled from a human donor with aplastic anemia. The CDR3 nucleotides read TGCGCCAGCGGAGCCAGGGGGGAGGTGAACACTGAAGCTTTCTTT. This encodes CASGARGEVNTEAFF.